This is a list of T cell receptor beta chains from one sample in a study of T cells in Graves' hyperthyroidism and ophthalmopathy. TCRdb itself ran the multiplex PCR reads through MiXCR, one entry per CDR3 protein. The top ten clones hold over 9% of a sample with fewer than 550,000 distinct CDR3 sequences, roughly a quarter of them seen once. Sequencing used blood. All receptors derive from a woman aged 25 to 45 with Graves' ophthalmopathy. The CDR3 runs from the conserved cysteine through the conserved F or W. Each record gives: V gene, clone size, D gene, J gene, CDR3 DNA, CDR3 protein. A D gene is named only where the DNA matches it firmly. Expanded clones get a size class; other rows say once, few or many, or leave the size out.

v_call: TRBV20-1
clone_size: .
d_call: TRBD2
j_call: TRBJ2-7
cdr3_nt: TGCAGTGCTAGACCAGCGGGAGACGAGCAGTACTTC
cdr3_aa: CSARPAGDEQYF

v_call: TRBV29-1
clone_size: many
d_call: .
j_call: TRBJ2-2
cdr3_nt: TGCAGCGTTGATGGGTTTGGGACCGGGGAGCTGTTTTTT
cdr3_aa: CSVDGFGTGELFF

v_call: TRBV15
clone_size: .
d_call: TRBD1
j_call: TRBJ1-2
cdr3_nt: TGTGCCACCAGCAGAGAAGGACAGGGCTGGCATGGCTACACCTTC
cdr3_aa: CATSREGQGWHGYTF

v_call: TRBV6-1
clone_size: .
d_call: .
j_call: TRBJ1-1
cdr3_nt: TGTGCCAGCAGTGAATGGTCGGGACGGCCATCTGAAGCTTTCTTT
cdr3_aa: CASSEWSGRPSEAFF

v_call: TRBV4-2
clone_size: many
d_call: TRBD1
j_call: TRBJ2-7
cdr3_nt: TGTGCCAGCAGCCAAGTGGAGACAGGGTACGAGCAGTACTTC
cdr3_aa: CASSQVETGYEQYF

v_call: TRBV11-1
clone_size: few
d_call: .
j_call: TRBJ2-7
cdr3_nt: TGTGCCAGCGCCTTAACGGACGGGTCCTACGAGCAGTACTTC
cdr3_aa: CASALTDGSYEQYF

v_call: TRBV7-9
clone_size: many
d_call: TRBD2
j_call: TRBJ2-5
cdr3_nt: TGTGCCAGCAGTTTAGCGGGGGTCCAAGAGACCCAGTACTTC
cdr3_aa: CASSLAGVQETQYF

v_call: TRBV6-2/TRBV6-3
clone_size: .
d_call: TRBD2
j_call: TRBJ2-7
cdr3_nt: TGTGCCAGCAGAACGACTAGCGGGCGCTACGAGCAGTACTTC
cdr3_aa: CASRTTSGRYEQYF

v_call: TRBV6-1
clone_size: many
d_call: TRBD1
j_call: TRBJ2-7
cdr3_nt: TGTGCCAGCAGTGAAGAAGAGGGACAGGGATCCTACGAGCAGTACTTC
cdr3_aa: CASSEEEGQGSYEQYF

v_call: TRBV30
clone_size: many
d_call: .
j_call: TRBJ1-2
cdr3_nt: TGTGCCTGGAGTGCCGGGCCCCTGGACGGGAATGGCTACACCTTC
cdr3_aa: CAWSAGPLDGNGYTF

v_call: TRBV7-9
clone_size: many
d_call: .
j_call: TRBJ2-7
cdr3_nt: TGTGCCAGCAGCTTGGAGGGACACCGCTCCTACGAGCAGTACTTC
cdr3_aa: CASSLEGHRSYEQYF

v_call: TRBV20-1
clone_size: .
d_call: TRBD1
j_call: TRBJ1-1
cdr3_nt: TGCAGTGCCAGGCGGGGACAGGGGAACACTGAAGCTTTCTTT
cdr3_aa: CSARRGQGNTEAFF

v_call: TRBV30
clone_size: many
d_call: .
j_call: TRBJ1-1
cdr3_nt: TGTGCCTGGAGTCGCGAACGGAACACTGAAGCTTTCTTT
cdr3_aa: CAWSRERNTEAFF

v_call: TRBV29-1
clone_size: .
d_call: .
j_call: TRBJ2-2
cdr3_nt: TGCAGCGTTGTGGACTCGAACATCGGGGAGCTGTTTTTT
cdr3_aa: CSVVDSNIGELFF

v_call: TRBV7-3
clone_size: many
d_call: TRBD1
j_call: TRBJ2-2
cdr3_nt: TGTGCCAGCAGCCATCAACAGGGGCCCGGGGAGCTGTTTTTT
cdr3_aa: CASSHQQGPGELFF

v_call: TRBV29-1
clone_size: few
d_call: TRBD1
j_call: TRBJ2-2
cdr3_nt: TGCAGCGTATTAGGACAGGGAGGTTTGAACACCGGGGAGCTGTTTTTT
cdr3_aa: CSVLGQGGLNTGELFF

v_call: TRBV20-1
clone_size: .
d_call: TRBD2
j_call: TRBJ2-7
cdr3_nt: TGCAGTGTGGGGCTAGCGGAACCCTACGAGCAGTACTTC
cdr3_aa: CSVGLAEPYEQYF

v_call: TRBV25-1
clone_size: many
d_call: .
j_call: TRBJ1-3
cdr3_nt: TGTGCCAGCAGTGATACTTATTGGGACTCTGGAAACACCATATATTTT
cdr3_aa: CASSDTYWDSGNTIYF

v_call: TRBV5-1
clone_size: .
d_call: TRBD1
j_call: TRBJ2-7
cdr3_nt: TGCGCCAGCAGCCCGACGATCGGGACAGGGTCCTACGAGCAGTACTTC
cdr3_aa: CASSPTIGTGSYEQYF

v_call: TRBV27
clone_size: .
d_call: .
j_call: TRBJ2-7
cdr3_nt: TGTGCCAGCAGTTTTTCCGTCGGGGCTTGGGTCTACGATCAGTACTTC
cdr3_aa: CASSFSVGAWVYDQYF

v_call: TRBV2
clone_size: .
d_call: .
j_call: TRBJ2-7
cdr3_nt: TGTGCCAGCATGGTGGCCTACGATCAGTACTTC
cdr3_aa: CASMVAYDQYF

v_call: TRBV29-1
clone_size: .
d_call: .
j_call: TRBJ1-5
cdr3_nt: TGCAGCGCAAGGGACAACATGAATCAGCCCCAGCATTTT
cdr3_aa: CSARDNMNQPQHF

v_call: TRBV6-2/TRBV6-3
clone_size: many
d_call: .
j_call: TRBJ1-2
cdr3_nt: TGTGCCAGCAGTTCCCTCGGCCAGGCCAGATCCCTATACTATGGCTACACCTTC
cdr3_aa: CASSSLGQARSLYYGYTF